The entry that follows covers one T cell receptor (beta chain) sequence. This sample was taken from a study of T cells in tumors after PD-1 blockade. Across the study: Each patient got pembrolizumab 200 mg every 3 weeks or cemiplimab 350 mg every 2 weeks.

CDR3 length: 12 residues. V lost 2 bases and J lost 5, with 4 bases in between. The germline V gene encodes CDR1 SNHLY and CDR2 FYNNEI. Clones were read by immunoSEQ multiplex PCR, and TCRdb kept only the in-frame ones, dropping some. This sample has about 47,000 clones, with approximately 79% found just once. The V call is TRBV2, the J call TRBJ1-3; the D is unclear. This TCR was sampled from a human donor with basal cell carcinoma. This specimen was PBMCs, taken before anti-PD-1 treatment. The CDR3 protein is CASSEMRNTIYF. DNA for the CDR3: TGTGCCAGCAGTGAAATGAGAAACACCATATATTTT.